The rows below give T cell receptor beta chains drawn from one sample of a study of blood T cell repertoires in COVID-19. Data came from immunoSEQ multiplex PCR; TCRdb stores just in-frame clones and leaves some out. The sample carries roughly 200,000 clones, around 80% recorded once. The sequenced material came from peripheral blood. These receptors were taken from an older woman with COVID-19, enrolled during active disease. Each CDR3 is given without its conserved first and last residue. D genes are given only for firm matches.

ASSEASGNTIY	TRBJ1-3	TRBV6-5	.
ASSLSGAPYGYT	TRBJ1-2	TRBV9	.
ASSYSQRGAQETQY	TRBJ2-5	TRBV6-5	TRBD2
ASSLEDRGGYEQY	TRBJ2-7	TRBV3-1/TRBV3-2	TRBD1
ASRGLKNSPLH	TRBJ1-6	TRBV6-5	.
ASSQPTGVTYEQY	TRBJ2-7	TRBV4-1	TRBD1
SVDKRSSGNTIY	TRBJ1-3	TRBV29-1	.
ATSRGDNLNANTQY	TRBJ2-3	TRBV15	.
ASRDDSAYNSPLH	TRBJ1-6	TRBV6-5	.
ASSPGVEQY	TRBJ2-7	TRBV3-1/TRBV3-2	.
ASRRTGGKSNQPQH	TRBJ1-5	TRBV28	TRBD1
ASRPEAGITEAF	TRBJ1-1	TRBV6-4	.
ASSLEGSYEQY	TRBJ2-7	TRBV4-1	.
ASSETGRYGYT	TRBJ1-2	TRBV6-1	TRBD1
ASSYSTVYGYT	TRBJ1-2	TRBV6-5	.
ASSREFNYGYT	TRBJ1-2	TRBV18	.
ATSERRKAGETQY	TRBJ2-5	TRBV15	.
ASSILGLAGVRNEQF	TRBJ2-1	TRBV7-2	TRBD2
ASYPRSNTEAF	TRBJ1-1	TRBV28	.
AWSVGTGASYEQY	TRBJ2-7	TRBV30	TRBD1
ASGLAGDEQY	TRBJ2-7	TRBV5-6	TRBD2
ASSTRGGRFTGELF	TRBJ2-2	TRBV3-1/TRBV3-2	TRBD2
ASRQGRFDEQF	TRBJ2-1	TRBV7-9	.
ASSEQGGRDTQY	TRBJ2-3	TRBV6-1	.
ASTLQPGQGESETQY	TRBJ2-5	TRBV5-1	TRBD1
ASSLGQTGIEGYT	TRBJ1-2	TRBV5-1	.
ASSGQGTNEKLF	TRBJ1-4	TRBV19	TRBD1
ASSADFGTGGQETQY	TRBJ2-5	TRBV27	TRBD1
ASSTGVNWTEAF	TRBJ1-1	TRBV11-3	TRBD1
ASTRQGPDTQY	TRBJ2-3	TRBV12-3/TRBV12-4	TRBD1
SVGIAGLTDTQY	TRBJ2-3	TRBV29-1	TRBD2
ASSLYGNQFNSPLH	TRBJ1-6	TRBV7-2	.
ASSQDVGLVTADTQY	TRBJ2-3	TRBV3-1/TRBV3-2	TRBD2
ASGLVLGELAGVSSYNEQF	TRBJ2-1	TRBV12-5	TRBD2
ASRTGGSQPQH	TRBJ1-5	TRBV6-5	TRBD1
ATTSNYGYT	TRBJ1-2	TRBV28	.
ASSSLAGWANTEAF	TRBJ1-1	TRBV7-2	.